The 24 T cell receptor beta chains below were found in one sample sequenced in a study of T-cell memory formation after mild COVID-19. MiXCR was run by TCRdb on the 5' RACE reads, yielding one entry per CDR3 protein. The data show a few hundred thousand distinct CDR3 sequences, more than 20% seen once. Sequencing input: PBMCs or a T cell subset sorted from them (not recorded which). The receptor set was obtained from a young man who had mild COVID-19 (a few samples of this study predate the infection). Cell type and time point are not known.

This clonotype has only a few counts. The chain carries TRBV2 and TRBJ2-3, with no clear D. V was shortened by 3 bases and J by 9 bases, with 13 bases between the two germline ends. The CDR3 contains 13 residues. The germline V gene encodes CDR1 SNHLY and CDR2 FYNNEI. The CDR3 DNA sequence: TGTGCCAGCAGTGACGGAAACCCGGGCACGCAGTATTTT. This sequence encodes CASSDGNPGTQYF.

Only a few counts were recorded for this clonotype. The genes are TRBV20-1 and TRBJ2-1, with TRBD2 as a possible D gene (5 bases). The CDR3 consists of 14 residues. Germline V gene lookup returns CDR1 DFQATT and CDR2 SNEGSKA (reference sequence). Trimming pared 3 bases from V and 6 bases from J, leaving 15 bases between. CDR3 nucleotide sequence: TGCAGTGCTAGGGCGACGGGGTATCTCAATGAGCAGTTCTTC. It translates to CSARATGYLNEQFF.

This clonotype was detected only a few times. The V call is TRBV5-5, the J call TRBJ2-7; D is unclear. Germline loops: CDR1 SGHKS, CDR2 YYEKEE (reference sequence). V gave up 4 bases and J gave up 2 bases, with 13 bases separating them. CDR3 length: 14 amino acids. CDR3: CASSPGRKTYEQYF. DNA of the CDR3: TGTGCCAGCAGCCCCGGGCGGAAGACCTACGAGCAGTACTTC.

This clonotype was detected only a few times. The CDR3 loop is CASSSSGVRTDTQYF. CDR3 bases: TGTGCCAGCAGTTCTAGCGGGGTCAGGACAGATACGCAGTATTTT. This chain connects TRBV6-5 to TRBJ2-3, with 9 bases lining up with TRBD2. The CDR3 length is 15 residues. Germline CDR1 is MNHEY and CDR2 is SVGAGI. Trimming removed 4 bases from V and 3 bases from J; junction bases left unmatched: 5.

This clonotype was counted between two and nine times. V gene TRBV29-1 combines with J gene TRBJ1-1; perhaps TRBD1 as D (5 bases). V lost 7 bases and J 10 bases, leaving 7 bases between the germline ends. CDR1 and CDR2 (germline): SQVTM, ANQGSEA. The CDR3 length is 8 residues. CDR3 nucleotides: TGCAGCGGGGGGGGAGCTTTCTTT. It yields the protein CSGGGAFF. Based on the CDR3 plus reference TRBV29-1 and TRBJ1-1, the full variable domain is SAVISQKPSRDICQRGTSLTIQCQVDSQVTMMFWYRQQPGQSLTLIATANQGSEATYESGFVIDKFPISRPNLTFSTLTVSNMSPEDSSIYLCSGGGAFFGQGTRLTVV.

V is TRBV4-3 and J is TRBJ1-5; no firm D call. Per germline, CDR1 LGHNA and CDR2 YSLEER. Deletions cut 5 bases from V and 7 bases from J, with 12 bases between. The CDR3 loop spans 13 amino acids. CDR3: CASSRVSGQPQHF. CDR3 in DNA: TGCGCCAGCAGCAGGGTGAGCGGACAGCCCCAGCATTTT.

This clonotype was seen a handful of times. CDR3 amino acids: CASSVGTLEGYTF. CDR3 nucleotides: TGTGCCAGCAGCGTGGGGACTCTTGAAGGCTACACCTTC. The V and J genes are TRBV7-3 and TRBJ1-2; possibly TRBD1 for D (5 bases). Looked up from germline, CDR1 is SGHTA and CDR2 is FQGTGA. V was shortened by 5 bases and J by 8 bases, with 15 bases between the two germline ends. The CDR3 is made up of 13 amino acids.

CDR3 in DNA: TGTGCCAGCAGTTTTGTTGGGAGCACAGATACGCAGTATTTT. This encodes CASSFVGSTDTQYF. This chain connects TRBV28 to TRBJ2-3; no clear D. The CDR3 covers 14 residues. CDR1 and CDR2 from the germline V gene are MDHEN and SYDVKM. The ends were cut back, 3 bases at V and 0 bases at J, with 7 bases in the middle.

The rearrangement uses TRBV14 and TRBJ2-3; 7 nucleotides match TRBD2. The J segment lost 2 bases and the V segment lost 0 bases, leaving 5 bases of the junction unmatched. The germline V gene has CDR1 SGHDN and CDR2 FVKESK. The CDR3 spans 16 residues. The CDR3 loop reads CASSQDAGVITDTQYF. CDR3 DNA: TGTGCCAGCAGCCAAGATGCGGGGGTTATCACAGATACGCAGTATTTT.

The chain is built from TRBV12-3 or TRBV12-4 and TRBJ2-7; D might be TRBD2 (6 bases). V was cut by 6 bases and J by 3 bases, with 12 bases left in between. CDR3 size: 13 residues. Written as DNA, the CDR3 is TGTGCCAGCAGCCCCCGGGGGTTCTACGAGCAGTACTTC. Amino acid sequence: CASSPRGFYEQYF.

The gene calls are TRBV7-2 and TRBJ1-1; 8 positions agree with TRBD1. CDR1 is SGHTA and CDR2 is FQGNSA in the germline V gene. J lost 6 bases, V lost 5 bases, and 5 bases had no gene match. The CDR3 consists of 13 residues. DNA for the CDR3: TGTGCCAGCAGCGCCGACAGGGGCGCTGAAGCTTTCTTT. Its translation: CASSADRGAEAFF.

This clonotype was observed at least ten times. DNA for the CDR3: TGTGCCAGCAGCTTAGATCCGTACAATGAGCAGTTCTTC. Its protein product is CASSLDPYNEQFF. V and J are TRBV11-3 and TRBJ2-1; D remains unclear. Trimming took 0 bases from V and 4 from J, leaving 4 bases between them. CDR1 is SGHNT, CDR2 YENEEA, per germline. The CDR3 spans 13 residues.

CDR3 loop: CATSRDGGPATSGELETQYF. CDR3 nucleotide sequence: TGTGCCACCAGCAGAGATGGAGGGCCCGCGACTAGCGGAGAATTAGAGACCCAGTACTTC. The rearrangement uses TRBV15 and TRBJ2-5; 9 bases align to TRBD2. The CDR3 has 20 residues. The trim removed 0 bases at V and 4 bases at J, leaving 18 bases unmatched. Germline loops: CDR1 LNHNV, CDR2 YYDKDF (reference sequence).

This chain joins TRBV7-2 and TRBJ1-1, with D unresolved. The CDR3 contains 15 residues. V lost 5 bases and J lost 10, with 23 bases in between. Germline values: CDR1 SGHTA, CDR2 FQGNSA. The DNA of the CDR3 is TGTGCCAGCAGCCCCTACCAAGGCGAGACCGGTGGAGCTTTCTTT. Protein sequence: CASSPYQGETGGAFF.

This clonotype was observed a few times. The rearrangement joins TRBV3-1 to TRBJ1-2, with 12 bases aligning to TRBD1. Germline values: CDR1 LGHDT, CDR2 YNNKEL (reference sequence). CDR3 length: 16 amino acids. The ends lost 5 bases at V and 8 bases at J; junction bases unmatched: 12. The CDR3 DNA reads TGTGCCAGCAGCGTCGAGGGGACAGGGGGCCTCGTAGGCTACACCTTC. Translation: CASSVEGTGGLVGYTF.

The V and J genes are TRBV6-5 and TRBJ2-5; 10 nucleotides match TRBD1. The CDR3 spans 15 residues. Germline values: CDR1 MNHEY, CDR2 SVGAGI. The V gene end was trimmed by 6 bases and the J gene end by 4 bases; junction bases not matched to a gene: 8. CDR3 coding DNA: TGTGCCAGCAGCCGACCGGGACAGGGGACAGAGACCCAGTACTTC. This sequence encodes CASSRPGQGTETQYF.

V and J are TRBV7-6 and TRBJ2-1; 8 bases fit TRBD1. This CDR3 has 15 amino acids. V shed 5 bases, J shed 0 bases, and the junction held 3 bases outside the gene matches. In germline, CDR1 is SGHVS, CDR2 FNYEAQ. The CDR3 DNA reads as TGTGCCAGCAGCGTGGGACAGGTCTCCTACAATGAGCAGTTCTTC. It codes for CASSVGQVSYNEQFF.

The sample holds a few counts of this clonotype. V gene TRBV5-1 combines with J gene TRBJ1-1; 7 bases are a match to TRBD1. J gave up 10 bases and V 4 bases, and 13 bases lay outside the gene matches. CDR3 length: 14 residues. CDR1 is SGHRS and CDR2 is YFSETQ in the germline V gene. Here the CDR3 DNA reads TGCGCCAGCAGCGTGGGACAGCCCCAACGTGGAGCTTTCTTT. It specifies CASSVGQPQRGAFF. Supplemented by reference TRBV5-1 and TRBJ1-1, the full variable domain reads KAGVTQTPRYLIKTRGQQVTLSCSPISGHRSVSWYQQTPGQGLQFLFEYFSETQRNKGNFPGRFSGRQFSNSRSEMNVSTLELGDSALYLCASSVGQPQRGAFFGQGTRLTVV.

This clonotype has just a few counts. This chain joins TRBV5-1 and TRBJ1-2; D remains unclear. The germline V and J ends were trimmed by 3 bases and 2 bases, with 14 bases remaining between them. CDR3 length: 15 residues. Germline lookup yields CDR1 SGHRS and CDR2 YFSETQ. CDR3: CASSSREGRNYGYTF. The CDR3, as DNA: TGCGCCAGCAGCTCCCGGGAAGGGAGAAACTATGGCTACACCTTC.

This clonotype was detected a few times. This chain joins TRBV12-3 or TRBV12-4 and TRBJ2-3; possibly TRBD1 for D (6 bases). The V end lost 3 bases, the J end lost 1 base, and 11 bases lay between the germline ends. This CDR3 has 15 amino acids. The CDR3 loop reads CASSLAAGGTDTQYF. Written as DNA, the CDR3 is TGTGCCAGCAGTTTGGCGGCAGGGGGCACAGATACGCAGTATTTT.

The V and J genes are TRBV12-3 or TRBV12-4 and TRBJ2-3; D is perhaps TRBD2 (5 bases). V was trimmed by 5 bases and J by 9 bases, leaving 15 bases between them. The CDR3 totals 13 residues. In nucleotides, the CDR3 is TGTGCCAGCAGTCCCCATACGGAGGTAACGCAGTATTTT. This translates into CASSPHTEVTQYF.

J is TRBJ2-7 and V is TRBV10-3; no clear D gene. The CDR3 spans 13 residues. Looked up from germline, CDR1 is ENHRY and CDR2 is SYGVKD. The V and J ends lost 5 bases and 1 base respectively, with 9 bases between them. CDR3 sequence (DNA): TGTGCCATCAGTCAACAGTATTCCTACGAGCAGTACGTC. Translation gives CAISQQYSYEQYV.

This chain uses TRBV4-1 with TRBJ1-5, with 7 nucleotides matching TRBD1. Losses at the gene ends were 5 bases for V and 2 bases for J; bases not matched to a gene: 9. Germline CDR1 reads MGHRA; CDR2 reads YSYEKL. This CDR3 is built from 16 residues. This CDR3 is CASSTTGARGNQPQHF. In DNA form, the CDR3 reads TGCGCCAGCAGCACCACAGGGGCAAGGGGCAATCAGCCCCAGCATTTT.

The J gene is TRBJ1-2, the V gene TRBV10-3, with 7 positions matching TRBD1. Germline V gene data show CDR1 as ENHRY and CDR2 as SYGVKD. The CDR3 is 15 residues long. Trimming removed 0 bases from V and 6 bases from J; junction bases left unmatched: 7. CDR3 DNA sequence: TGTGCCATCAGTGAGTCGATCAGGGGGGAAGATGGCTACACCTTC. Its protein is CAISESIRGEDGYTF.